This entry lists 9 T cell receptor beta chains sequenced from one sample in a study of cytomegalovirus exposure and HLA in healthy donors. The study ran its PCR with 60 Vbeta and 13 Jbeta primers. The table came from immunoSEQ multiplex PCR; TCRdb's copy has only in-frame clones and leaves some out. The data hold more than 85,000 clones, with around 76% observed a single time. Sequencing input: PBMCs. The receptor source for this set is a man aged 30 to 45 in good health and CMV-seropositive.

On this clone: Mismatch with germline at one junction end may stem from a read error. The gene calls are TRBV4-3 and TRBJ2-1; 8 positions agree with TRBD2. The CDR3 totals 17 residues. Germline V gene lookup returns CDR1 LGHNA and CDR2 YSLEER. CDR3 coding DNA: TGCGCCAGCAGCCAAGGATTTACTAGCGGCTCCTACAGTGAGCAGTTCTTC. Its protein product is CASSQGFTSGSYSEQFF.

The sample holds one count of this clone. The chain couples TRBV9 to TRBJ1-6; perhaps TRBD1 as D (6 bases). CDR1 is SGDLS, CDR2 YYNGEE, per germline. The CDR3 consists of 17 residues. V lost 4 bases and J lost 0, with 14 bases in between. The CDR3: CASSSGGQGSYNSPLHF. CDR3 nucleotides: TGTGCCAGCAGCTCGGGGGGGCAGGGCTCCTATAATTCACCCCTCCACTTT. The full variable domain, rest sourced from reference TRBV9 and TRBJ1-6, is DSGVTQTPKHLITATGQRVTLRCSPRSGDLSVYWYQQSLDQGLQFLIQYYNGEERAKGNILERFSAQQFPDLHSELNLSSLELGDSALYFCASSSGGQGSYNSPLHFGNGTRLTVT.

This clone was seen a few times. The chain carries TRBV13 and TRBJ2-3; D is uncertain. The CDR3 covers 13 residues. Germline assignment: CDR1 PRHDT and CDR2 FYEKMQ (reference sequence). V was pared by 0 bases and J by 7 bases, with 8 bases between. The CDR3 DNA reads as TGTGCCAGCAGCTTAGGTGAGCCCAATACGCAGTATTTT. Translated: CASSLGEPNTQYF.

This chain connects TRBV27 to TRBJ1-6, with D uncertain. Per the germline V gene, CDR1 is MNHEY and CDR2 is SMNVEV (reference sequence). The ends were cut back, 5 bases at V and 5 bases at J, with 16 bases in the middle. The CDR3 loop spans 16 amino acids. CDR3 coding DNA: TGTGCCAGCAGTCTCTCGGGGTCCGGCAATAATTCACCCCTCCACTTT. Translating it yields CASSLSGSGNNSPLHF.

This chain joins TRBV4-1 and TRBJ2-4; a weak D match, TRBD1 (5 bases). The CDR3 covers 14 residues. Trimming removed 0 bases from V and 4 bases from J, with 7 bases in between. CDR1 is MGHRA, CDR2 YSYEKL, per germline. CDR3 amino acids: CASSQDKGKNIQYF. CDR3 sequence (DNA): TGCGCCAGCAGCCAAGATAAGGGGAAAAACATTCAGTACTTC.

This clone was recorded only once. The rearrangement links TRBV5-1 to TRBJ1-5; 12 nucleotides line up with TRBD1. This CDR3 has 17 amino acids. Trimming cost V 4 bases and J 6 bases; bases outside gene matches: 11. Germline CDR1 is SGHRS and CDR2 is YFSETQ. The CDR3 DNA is TGCGCCAGCAGCCCTCTACCGGGACAGGGGGCGAGTCAGCCCCAGCATTTT. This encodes CASSPLPGQGASQPQHF.

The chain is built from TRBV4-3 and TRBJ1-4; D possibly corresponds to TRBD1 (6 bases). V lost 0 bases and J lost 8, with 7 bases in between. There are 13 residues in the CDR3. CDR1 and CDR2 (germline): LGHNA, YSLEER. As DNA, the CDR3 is TGCGCCAGCAGCCAAGATGGACAGGAAAAACTGTTTTTT. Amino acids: CASSQDGQEKLFF.

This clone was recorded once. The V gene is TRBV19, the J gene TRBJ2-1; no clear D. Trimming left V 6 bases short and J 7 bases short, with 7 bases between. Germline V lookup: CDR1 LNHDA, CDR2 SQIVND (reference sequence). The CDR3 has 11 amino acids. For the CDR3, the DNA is TGTGCCAGTAGGTATGCGAATGAGCAGTTCTTC. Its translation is CASRYANEQFF. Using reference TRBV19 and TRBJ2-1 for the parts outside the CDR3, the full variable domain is DGGITQSPKYLFRKEGQNVTLSCEQNLNHDAMYWYRQDPGQGLRLIYYSQIVNDFQKGDIAEGYSVSREKKESFPLTVTSAQKNPTAFYLCASRYANEQFFGPGTRLTVL.

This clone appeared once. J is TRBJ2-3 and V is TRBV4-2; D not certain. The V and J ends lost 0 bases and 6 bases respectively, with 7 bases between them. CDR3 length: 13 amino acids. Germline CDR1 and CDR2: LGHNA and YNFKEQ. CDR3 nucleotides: TGTGCCAGCAGCCAAGATCAAGCTGATACGCAGTATTTT. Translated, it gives CASSQDQADTQYF.